These 26 T cell receptor beta chains came from one sample sequenced in a study of cytomegalovirus exposure and HLA in healthy donors. PCR amplification relied on 60 Vbeta primers (plus 13 Jbeta primers). Data came from immunoSEQ multiplex PCR; TCRdb stores just in-frame clones and leaves some out. Among roughly 40,000 clones listed, over 70% were seen once. Material: PBMCs. The source is a man in his forties or fifties in good health and CMV-seronegative.

The V and J genes are TRBV10-2 and TRBJ2-1; 12 nucleotides match TRBD2. V trimming: 6 bases; J trimming: 0 bases; junction bases outside the gene matches: 3. Germline CDR1 is WSHSY and CDR2 is SAAADI. CDR3 length: 16 amino acids. The CDR3 DNA reads as TGCGCCAGCAGAGGACTAGCGGGGAGCTCCTACAATGAGCAGTTCTTC. It translates to CASRGLAGSSYNEQFF.

In this sample, this clone turned up a few times. J is TRBJ1-4 and V is TRBV20-1; D is unclear. The germline V and J ends were trimmed by 6 bases and 12 bases, with 14 bases remaining between them. The CDR3 runs to 11 residues. CDR1 and CDR2 (germline): DFQATT, SNEGSKA (reference sequence). The CDR3 nucleotides are TGCAGTGCCCAACGGGTCCGGGAACTGTTTTTT. It codes for CSAQRVRELFF.

The chain carries TRBV13 and TRBJ2-3, with 16 bases identical to TRBD2. Germline CDR1 reads PRHDT; CDR2 reads FYEKMQ (reference sequence). CDR3 size: 18 residues. Germline trimming cut 4 bases from V and 3 bases from J; bases unmatched to any gene: 7. The CDR3 bases are TGTGCCAGCAGCTCTGGGACTAGCGGGGGGGCCTGGACAGATACGCAGTATTTT. Its translation is CASSSGTSGGAWTDTQYF. Variable domain in full (rest from reference TRBV13 and TRBJ2-3): AAGVIQSPRHLIKEKRETATLKCYPIPRHDTVYWYQQGPGQDPQFLISFYEKMQSDKGSIPDRFSAQQFSDYHSELNMSSLELGDSALYFCASSSGTSGGAWTDTQYFGPGTRLTVL.

The rearrangement uses TRBV7-2 and TRBJ2-3; 10 bases fit TRBD2. The CDR3 has 16 amino acids. V lost 4 bases, J lost 5 bases, and 9 bases stayed unmatched. CDR1 and CDR2 (germline): SGHTA, FQGNSA. The CDR3 coding sequence is TGTGCCAGCAGCTCCCTCCCTGCTAGCGGGGGAGATACGCAGTATTTT. Amino acids: CASSSLPASGGDTQYF.

The rearrangement joins TRBV6-5 to TRBJ2-7, with 10 nucleotides matching TRBD2. The CDR3 sequence is 15 residues long. The germline V gene has CDR1 MNHEY and CDR2 SVGAGI. V gave up 0 bases and J gave up 7 bases; unmatched junction bases: 6. CDR3 amino acids: CASSYSGTSDGEQYF. The CDR3, as DNA: TGTGCCAGCAGTTACTCGGGGACTAGCGATGGGGAGCAGTACTTC.

The genes are TRBV7-3 and TRBJ2-2, with TRBD1 identical over 9 bases. The CDR3 totals 18 residues. V lost 4 bases and J lost 6; bases outside the gene matches: 15. Germline CDR1 reads SGHTA; CDR2 reads FQGTGA. The CDR3 loop is CASSSEEGTGRYAGELFF. The CDR3 DNA sequence: TGTGCCAGCAGCTCCGAAGAGGGGACAGGGAGATATGCCGGGGAGCTGTTTTTT.

V usage is TRBV11-1 and J usage is TRBJ2-5; D is possibly TRBD1 (5 bases). Germline values: CDR1 SGHAT, CDR2 FQDESV (reference sequence). V was trimmed by 3 bases and J by 0 bases, leaving 17 bases between them. The CDR3 length is 17 residues. The CDR3 nucleotides are TGTGCCAGCAGCTTCTTCGAGCCGATGACAGACCAAGAGACCCAGTACTTC. As protein: CASSFFEPMTDQETQYF.

J is TRBJ2-6 and V is TRBV15; TRBD2 agrees at 11 bases. This CDR3 region has 21 residues. The J segment lost 2 bases and the V segment lost 0 bases, leaving 12 bases of the junction unmatched. CDR1 and CDR2 from the germline V gene are LNHNV and YYDKDF (reference sequence). CDR3 sequence: CATSRERGGLAGGPGANVLTF. CDR3 DNA: TGTGCCACCAGCAGAGAGCGGGGGGGCTTAGCGGGGGGGCCTGGGGCCAACGTCCTGACTTTC. Drawing the rest from reference TRBV15 and TRBJ2-6, the complete variable domain is DAMVIQNPRYQVTQFGKPVTLSCSQTLNHNVMYWYQQKSSQAPKLLFHYYDKDFNNEADTPDNFQSRRPNTSFCFLDIRSPGLGDTAMYLCATSRERGGLAGGPGANVLTFGAGSRLTVL.

The gene calls are TRBV7-9 and TRBJ1-1; tentative D call: TRBD1 (6 bases). The CDR3 is made up of 17 amino acids. CDR1 SEHNR and CDR2 FQNEAQ come from the germline V gene (reference sequence). V lost 2 bases, J lost 2 bases, and 18 bases lay in between. In nucleotides, the CDR3 is TGTGCCAGCAGCTTATCACAGGGCAGGCGGGTAAACACTGAAGCTTTCTTT. Its translation: CASSLSQGRRVNTEAFF. The entire variable domain, with the rest obtained from reference TRBV7-9 and TRBJ1-1, is as follows: DTGVSQNPRHKITKRGQNVTFRCDPISEHNRLYWYRQTLGQGPEFLTYFQNEAQLEKSRLLSDRFSAERPKGSFSTLEIQRTEQGDSAMYLCASSLSQGRRVNTEAFFGQGTRLTVV.

The V and J genes are TRBV6-5 and TRBJ1-6; 8 bases line up with TRBD1. Unmatched junction bases numbered 6, after V lost 0 bases and J lost 8 bases. The CDR3 contains 16 residues. The V gene's germline CDR1 is MNHEY and CDR2 SVGAGI. The CDR3 here is CASSYSLTGADSPLHF. For the CDR3, the DNA is TGTGCCAGCAGTTACTCGTTGACAGGGGCGGATTCACCCCTCCACTTT.

This clone came up a few times. The chain couples TRBV4-2 to TRBJ2-1; D is possibly TRBD2 (6 bases). The CDR3 loop spans 17 amino acids. V gave up 0 bases and J gave up 4 bases, with 16 bases separating them. CDR1 and CDR2 from the germline V gene are LGHNA and YNFKEQ. DNA for the CDR3: TGTGCCAGCAGCCAAGAGCTATATCCGGGAGATTACAATGAGCAGTTCTTC. Translating it yields CASSQELYPGDYNEQFF.

Notes on this clone: At one of its ends the junction is not consistent with the germline gene, which may arise from a read error. Other DNA sequences in this specimen translate into the identical CDR3. V usage is TRBV7-9 and J usage is TRBJ1-4; TRBD1 might be the D (5 bases). This CDR3 is built from 14 residues. Germline CDR1 SEHNR, CDR2 FQNEAQ (reference sequence). The CDR3 spells CSSSLRQGGEKLFF. DNA for the CDR3: TGTTCCAGCAGCTTACGGCAGGGTGGAGAAAAACTGTTTTTT.

The rearrangement joins TRBV6-5 to TRBJ1-2; 8 nucleotides line up with TRBD1. With V trimmed by 6 bases and J by 2 bases, 2 bases remained unmatched. Germline assignment: CDR1 MNHEY and CDR2 SVGAGI. The CDR3 contains 13 residues. CDR3 coding DNA: TGTGCCAGCAGCCGGACAGGGAACTATGGCTACACCTTC. As protein: CASSRTGNYGYTF.

This sequence joins TRBV11-2 and TRBJ2-3, with 7 bases that match TRBD1. This CDR3 spans 15 amino acids. V lost 3 bases and J lost 2; bases outside the gene matches: 5. Germline V gene data show CDR1 as SGHAT and CDR2 as FQNNGV. CDR3 loop: CASSFFTGDTDTQYF. Written as DNA, the CDR3 is TGTGCCAGCAGCTTTTTTACAGGGGACACAGATACGCAGTATTTT.

In this sample, this clone turned up a few times. The gene calls are TRBV19 and TRBJ1-1; D remains unclear. Germline CDR1 and CDR2: LNHDA and SQIVND (reference sequence). V was cut by 4 bases and J by 8 bases, with 14 bases left in between. The CDR3 consists of 13 residues. The CDR3 bases are TGTGCCAGTAGTACGAGCCTAGATTCGGAAGCTTTCTTT. As protein: CASSTSLDSEAFF.

The gene calls are TRBV9 and TRBJ1-1; no clear D gene. The germline V and J ends were trimmed by 0 bases and 0 bases, with 9 bases remaining between them. This CDR3 is built from 15 residues. Germline CDR1 and CDR2: SGDLS and YYNGEE. The CDR3 sequence: CASSVGVQMNTEAFF. The CDR3 nucleotides are TGTGCCAGCAGCGTAGGGGTACAGATGAACACTGAAGCTTTCTTT.

This rearrangement joins TRBV7-9 to TRBJ1-2; D unresolved. Trimming pared 2 bases from V and 2 bases from J, leaving 3 bases between. From germline, CDR1 is SEHNR and CDR2 FQNEAQ (reference sequence). This CDR3 has 12 amino acids. The CDR3 here is CASSLQNYGYTF. CDR3 sequence (DNA): TGTGCCAGCAGCTTACAAAACTATGGCTACACCTTC.

The CDR3 loop reads CASSQDGGSSPSGYTF. In DNA, the CDR3 is TGCGCCAGCAGCCAAGATGGGGGGTCATCTCCTAGTGGCTACACCTTC. The chain is built from TRBV4-3 and TRBJ1-2, with TRBD1 as a possible D gene (5 bases). This CDR3 is 16 amino acids long. V gave up 0 bases and J gave up 7 bases, with 18 bases separating them. Germline V CDR1 and CDR2: LGHNA, YSLEER.

The chain couples TRBV28 to TRBJ1-2; D is possibly TRBD1 (6 bases). The CDR3 has 15 residues. Germline V CDR1 and CDR2: MDHEN, SYDVKM. Deletions cut 2 bases from V and 4 bases from J, with 14 bases between. The chain's CDR3 is CASSLVSGGPYGYTF. Written as DNA, the CDR3 is TGTGCCAGCAGTTTAGTGTCCGGGGGGCCCTATGGCTACACCTTC.

The CDR3 spells CSARTEEQYF. CDR3 sequence (DNA): TGCAGTGCTCGGACTGAAGAGCAGTACTTC. J is TRBJ2-7 and V is TRBV20-1; a weak D match, TRBD2 (5 bases). Germline V gives CDR1 DFQATT, CDR2 SNEGSKA (reference sequence). V lost 5 bases to trimming and J lost 7 bases, with 9 bases between them. The length of the CDR3 is 10 residues.

This chain uses TRBV5-4 with TRBJ2-1; D is undetermined. Germline assignment: CDR1 SGHNT and CDR2 YYREEE (reference sequence). Trimming took 2 bases from V and 4 from J, leaving 7 bases between them. This CDR3 has 13 amino acids. The CDR3 DNA reads as TGTGCCAGCAGCTTAAACTCTTACAATGAGCAGTTCTTC. It codes for CASSLNSYNEQFF.

The chain has TRBV18 and TRBJ2-5, with 7 bases identical to TRBD1. From germline, CDR1 is KGHSH and CDR2 LQKENI. V shed 4 bases and J 4 bases; nucleotides not matched to a gene: 9. The CDR3 length is 15 residues. CDR3 region: CASSQMAAGGETQYF. CDR3 nucleotides: TGTGCCAGCTCACAAATGGCGGCAGGGGGAGAGACCCAGTACTTC.

V and J are TRBV20-1 and TRBJ1-2, with D perhaps matching TRBD1 (5 bases). The CDR3 is 11 amino acids. V gave up 5 bases and J gave up 5 bases, with 9 bases separating them. Germline loops: CDR1 DFQATT, CDR2 SNEGSKA (reference sequence). CDR3 DNA sequence: TGCAGTGCTGGTGGGGGGTATGGCTACACCTTC. Amino acid sequence: CSAGGGYGYTF.

The rearrangement joins TRBV5-4 to TRBJ2-2; 9 bases align to TRBD1. Looked up from germline, CDR1 is SGHNT and CDR2 is YYREEE (reference sequence). The V and J ends lost 2 bases and 6 bases, in that order; junction bases with no gene match: 5. The CDR3 has 15 residues. CDR3 region: CASSFNRGRAGELFF. CDR3 bases: TGTGCCAGCAGCTTCAACAGGGGGCGGGCCGGGGAGCTGTTTTTT.

This clone was recorded only once. V gene TRBV7-8 combines with J gene TRBJ2-5, with 9 bases identical to TRBD1. After removal of 3 bases from V and 6 bases from J, the junction contained 5 bases not matched to a gene. Germline CDR1 and CDR2: SGHVS and FQNEAQ. The CDR3 runs to 14 residues. CDR3 protein: CASSLDGTGKTQYF. The DNA for the CDR3 is TGTGCCAGCAGCTTGGACGGGACAGGGAAGACCCAGTACTTC.

This chain connects TRBV27 to TRBJ2-7; no clear D gene. This CDR3 has 10 residues. The V gene lost 3 bases and the J gene lost 9 bases, with 6 bases spanning the gap. Germline V gives CDR1 MNHEY, CDR2 SMNVEV (reference sequence). In nucleotides, the CDR3 is TGTGCCAGCAGTTTTAACGGGCAGTACTTC. Its translation is CASSFNGQYF.